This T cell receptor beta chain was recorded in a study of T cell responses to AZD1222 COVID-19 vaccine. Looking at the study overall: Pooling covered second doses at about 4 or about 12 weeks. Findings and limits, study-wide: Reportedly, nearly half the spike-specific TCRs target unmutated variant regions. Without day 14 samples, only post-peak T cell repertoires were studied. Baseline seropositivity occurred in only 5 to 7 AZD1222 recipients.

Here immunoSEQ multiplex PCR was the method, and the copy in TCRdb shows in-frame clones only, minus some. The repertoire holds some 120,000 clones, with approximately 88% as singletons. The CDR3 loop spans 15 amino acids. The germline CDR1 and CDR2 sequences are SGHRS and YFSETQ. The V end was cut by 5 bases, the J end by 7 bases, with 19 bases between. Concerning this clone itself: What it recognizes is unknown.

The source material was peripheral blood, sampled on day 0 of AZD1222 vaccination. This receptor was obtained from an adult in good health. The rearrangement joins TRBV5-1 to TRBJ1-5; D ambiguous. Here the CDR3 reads CASSTTGSTGQPQHF. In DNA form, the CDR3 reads TGCGCCAGCAGTACCACGGGGTCCACTGGGCAGCCCCAGCATTTT.